Each of the 11 T cell receptor beta chains below was sequenced from the same sample in a study of T-cell reconstitution after alpha-beta-depleted transplantation in children. Library preparation (for TCRbeta) was performed with unique molecular identifiers. TCRdb recomputed calls from the PCR reads with MiXCR, one row per CDR3 protein. The sample shows about 6,100 distinct CDR3 sequences, roughly 17% of them seen only once. Here the sequenced sample was PBMCs, mostly from graft donor cells, taken 60 days after TCRalphabeta/CD19-depleted stem cell transplant. These receptors all come from a male patient between 10 and 17 years old who had a stem cell transplant for acute myeloid leukemia, so the T cells may come from the graft donor.

This clonotype is classed as large. This chain connects TRBV6-5 to TRBJ2-1, with D hard to call. The CDR3 consists of 14 residues. Germline V gene sequence: CDR1 MNHEY, CDR2 SVGAGI. V lost 3 bases, J lost 6 bases, and 12 bases lay in between. The CDR3 coding sequence is TGTGCCAGCAGTTATGTTCCAGTATTCAATGAGCAGTTCTTC. This gives the protein CASSYVPVFNEQFF.

The chain links TRBV11-2 to TRBJ1-2; D not resolved. Germline V lookup: CDR1 SGHAT, CDR2 FQNNGV. V was cut by 5 bases and J by 4 bases, with 17 bases left in between. The CDR3 covers 15 residues. The CDR3 spells CASSPSGTKFYGYTF. As DNA, the CDR3 is TGTGCCAGCAGCCCCTCAGGCACAAAATTCTATGGCTACACCTTC.

This chain connects TRBV7-6 to TRBJ1-5; D not resolved. From germline, CDR1 is SGHVS and CDR2 FNYEAQ. The length of the CDR3 is 13 residues. Trimming took off 5 bases at V and 4 bases at J, with 9 bases between the two ends. The CDR3 sequence is CASSSRGNQPQHF. The CDR3 DNA follows: TGTGCCAGCAGCAGTCGAGGGAATCAGCCCCAGCATTTT. Full variable domain (outside the CDR3, taken from reference TRBV7-6 and TRBJ1-5): GAGVSQSPRYKVTKRGQDVALRCDPISGHVSLYWYRQALGQGPEFLTYFNYEAQQDKSGLPNDRFSAERPEGSISTLTIQRTEQRDSAMYRCASSSRGNQPQHFGDGTRLSIL.

This clonotype is classed as medium-sized. J is TRBJ2-1 and V is TRBV6-5; 9 bases map to TRBD2. Unmatched junction bases numbered 10, after V lost 4 bases and J lost 6 bases. The CDR3 has 16 amino acids. Germline assignment: CDR1 MNHEY and CDR2 SVGAGI. For the CDR3, the DNA is TGTGCCAGCAGTTTAAAGGCGGGAGGGCCCTCCAATGAGCAGTTCTTC. This sequence encodes CASSLKAGGPSNEQFF.

The chain is built from TRBV7-3 and TRBJ2-1; D may be TRBD1 (6 bases). With 6 bases removed from V and 5 bases from J, the gap between germline ends came to 11 bases. The CDR3 sequence is 13 residues long. Germline-derived CDR1 and CDR2 are SGHTA and FQGTGA. DNA of the CDR3: TGTGCCAGCAGGGTCCCAGGGGACAATGAGCAGTTCTTC. Translated, it gives CASRVPGDNEQFF.

The chain has TRBV12-3 or TRBV12-4 and TRBJ1-1, with TRBD1 matching 7 bases. After removal of 6 bases from V and 6 bases from J, the junction contained 1 base not matched to a gene. The CDR3 has 11 residues. The chain's CDR3 is CASRTGAEAFF. The CDR3 coding sequence is TGTGCCAGCAGAACAGGGGCTGAAGCTTTCTTT.

This clonotype counts as medium-sized. This chain links TRBV28 with TRBJ1-5, with D uncertain. Trimming shortened V by 5 bases and J by 4 bases, and 6 bases separated the two germline ends. Germline V lookup: CDR1 MDHEN, CDR2 SYDVKM. This CDR3 comprises 12 residues. The CDR3 loop is CASSIPNQPQHF. CDR3 nucleotides: TGTGCCAGCAGTATTCCTAATCAGCCCCAGCATTTT.

This clonotype is categorized as medium-sized. The chain joins TRBV5-1 to TRBJ2-5; D remains ambiguous. Trimming took 4 bases from V and 2 from J, leaving 9 bases between them. The CDR3 has 13 residues. CDR1 is SGHRS, CDR2 YFSETQ, per germline. CDR3 region: CASSEQLQETQYF. The CDR3 bases are TGCGCCAGCAGCGAACAGCTACAAGAGACCCAGTACTTC.

Within the sample, this clonotype is medium-sized (0.01 to 0.1%). J is TRBJ2-1 and V is TRBV10-3; D is uncertain. Germline V gene data show CDR1 as ENHRY and CDR2 as SYGVKD. The CDR3 is made up of 13 amino acids. Trimming cost V 3 bases and J 5 bases, with 8 bases left between them. The CDR3 DNA is TGTGCCATCAGTGACCAGACCCACAATGAGCAGTTCTTC. It specifies CAISDQTHNEQFF.

V usage is TRBV5-6 and J usage is TRBJ2-5; no clear D. V lost 3 bases to trimming and J lost 5 bases, with 17 bases between them. The CDR3 is 15 residues long. Germline-derived CDR1 and CDR2 are SGHDT and YYEEEE. This CDR3 reads CASSWVHSRMETQYF. In nucleotides, the CDR3 is TGTGCCAGCAGCTGGGTGCACAGCCGGATGGAGACCCAGTACTTC.

V usage is TRBV5-1 and J usage is TRBJ2-7; D not certain. The length of the CDR3 is 14 residues. Trimming removed 0 bases at V and 2 bases at J, with 9 bases between. Germline V gene lookup returns CDR1 SGHRS and CDR2 YFSETQ. The CDR3 DNA reads as TGCGCCAGCAGCTTGGGGACGGCTACCTACGAGCAGTACTTC. This sequence encodes CASSLGTATYEQYF.